The T cell receptor beta chain under discussion was sequenced for a study of T cell responses to AZD1222 COVID-19 vaccine (TCRdb year 2021). General notes on the study: AZD1222 recipients given second doses at about 4 weeks or at about 12 weeks were pooled, since spike-specific TCR depth and breadth were not found to differ between the two schedules. A total of under 250 trial participants underwent TCR sequencing, of whom approximately 200 had received two doses of AZD1222 and around 25 had received two doses of the MenACWY control vaccine. Enrollment into the trials was organized by age into subgroups of 18-55, 56-69 and 70-plus years, and those subgroups contained roughly 150, 30 and 60 TCR-sequenced participants, respectively. General findings and caveats noted by the study authors: Because no day 14 peak-response samples were available, repertoires were characterized only after the peak T cell response. The vaccine-associated CD4 TCRs covered the entire spike protein, and the dominant responses fell in regions 160-218 and 743-854. Participants were mostly white British and included more females than males, and it was suggested by the authors that clonal diversity may have been underestimated. In the small 56-69-year group, the increase in depth fell short of significance, most likely because of low power. Conclusions about previously exposed vaccinees were limited because only six AZD1222 recipients were SARS-CoV-2 seropositive at baseline. Nearly half of unique spike-specific TCRs reportedly recognized epitopes outside regions mutated in the B.1.351 and B.1.1.7 variants. After two AZD1222 doses, both the breadth and the depth of spike-specific TCRs were significantly higher than at day 0 and than in MenACWY recipients.

The CDR3 regions of human TCRbeta chains were subjected to immunosequencing. Concerning the study's data processing: Repertoire TCRs were checked for matches against a reference library of SARS-CoV-2-specific TCRs that had been generated using the MIRA antigen-specificity platform. Breadth was defined as the fraction of unique TCRs that were SARS-CoV-2-associated, and depth was defined as the fraction of total T cells that were SARS-CoV-2-associated. Each spike-specific TCR was assigned to its reactive spike region and to a CD4 or CD8 class using the MIRA data. Log10-transformed breadth and depth values were compared by one-way ANOVA with Sidak's multiple comparisons tests. TCRdb obtained this table from immuneACCESS and retained in-frame rearrangements with V and J assigned. These tables miss some clones; where compared with another copy, unresolved V genes account for less than half of the shortfall, and the remainder is unexplained. V and J calls and clone size are as listed in that table; D and trimming were resolved from the DNA. The table for this sample lists 100,000 to 150,000 clones; just over 85% of them were counted only once. More than 10% of the sample is taken by the ten largest.

Its CDR3 holds 14 amino acids, cysteine through phenylalanine. Only CDR3 DNA is held: 42 bases, read in frame from base 1. The junction carries 16 bases between V and J, which are trimmed by 5 bases and 7 bases respectively. CDR1 SEHNR and CDR2 FQNEAQ were looked up in the germline V gene (reference sequence). With respect to this clone: This clone's antigen is unknown. No quality values exist for individual bases; no much larger clone is one base distant.

The time point label here, explained by the study, means: baseline before first vaccination. Vaccinee samples were obtained from the UK trials COV001 and COV002, which included a single-blind randomized controlled phase 2/3 trial of AZD1222 (ChAdOx1 nCoV-19) in healthy adults. Trial participant PBMC samples were collected at day 0 and day 28 after the second dose for TCRbeta chain sequencing. The receptor's source is an adult in good health. This receptor chain uses TRBV7-9 and TRBJ2-3; confidence is insufficient to name the D gene. The source material was peripheral blood, sampled on day 0 of AZD1222 vaccination. The nucleotide sequence reads as follows: TGTGCCAGCAGCCACCGCGCTATGCGGTATACGCAGTATTTT. This translates into CASSHRAMRYTQYF.